This TCR beta chain was documented in a study of CD8+ T cells in alopecia areata (dated by TCRdb to 2017 to 2018). Looking at the study overall: The treated patients, all with moderate-to-severe alopecia areata, were enrolled in an open-label pilot trial of oral tofacitinib given at 5 to 10 mg twice daily. Scalp tissue and sorted CD4+ and CD8+ peripheral blood T cells from patchy and totalis/universalis alopecia areata patients and from healthy controls were covered by human TCRbeta sequencing. Tofacitinib was given for 6 to 18 months, followed by 6 months of follow-up off drug to assess delayed response and recurrence. Patients on tofacitinib were biopsied at baseline and after 4 and 24 weeks of treatment, and several of the patients also had a later scalp biopsy. For the treated patients, the SALT score, which quantifies what percentage of scalp surface area is affected, served as the measure of disease severity. High-throughput TCRbeta sequencing was used to examine T cell clonal expansion in alopecia areata in both the C3H/HeJ mouse model and human patients. TCRbeta CDR3 regions were amplified by immunoSEQ multiplex PCR with 35 Vbeta forward and 13 Jbeta reverse primers. RNA was extracted with the PAXgene miRNA kit for fixed scalp, the miRNeasy kit for PBMCs, and the RNeasy kit for mouse skin. Scalp clonality was compared across normal scalp (n=4), patchy alopecia areata scalp (n=8), and alopecia totalis/universalis scalp (n=8).

This specimen's time point label, per the study, means: 4 weeks on oral tofacitinib. The treatment or condition label of this sample denotes: oral pan-JAK inhibitor, 5-10 mg twice daily. Lesional scalp punch biopsies and peripheral blood were obtained from alopecia areata patients. PBMCs were isolated by density centrifugation and stained for CD3, CD4 and CD8, after which CD4+ and CD8+ T cells were sorted on a FACSAria. In the case of this clone: Its target antigen remains unknown. The record has no base qualities; no much larger clone is one base away.

Broader findings and caveats from the paper: Because the treated cohort was small and had only one nonresponder, larger studies are needed to examine links between baseline CD8+ expansion and response. Many expanded lesional clones were found to persist in scalp and blood during tofacitinib treatment, and relapse after treatment cessation may be partly explained by this persistence. TCR sequences shared between patients were less clear than in mice, possibly partly because of HLA diversity in the patient population. Compared with normal scalp, lesional scalp had higher clonality and more expanded CD8+ clones, particularly in alopecia totalis/universalis, a pattern that suggests antigenic drive. Unlike mouse skin, which is dominated by gammadelta T cells, normal human skin has resident alphabeta T cells that are also sequenced, and this complicates analysis of the scalp TCR repertoire. Tofacitinib significantly decreased scalp clonality and the number of expanded CD8+ clones among the top 100 scalp clones.

Library prep was done by the immunoSEQ multiplex PCR assay. For TCR sequencing, RNA was extracted from every sample and reverse transcribed into cDNA to serve as template. SuperScript III was used for first-strand cDNA synthesis, primed with a 2:1 mix of oligo-dT and random hexamers. A synthetic immune receptor repertoire was used to measure amplification bias, and any remaining bias was corrected computationally. The published analysis was carried out like this. Raw reads were preprocessed to remove errors, and CDR3 was defined by IMGT conventions from the conserved cysteine to phenylalanine. Clonality was calculated as 1 minus Shannon entropy normalized by log2 of the number of productive unique TCRs. CD4 or CD8 identity of scalp clones was inferred by cross-referencing scalp TCRbeta sequences with sorted blood CD4 and CD8 repertoires. TCRdb mirrors the immuneACCESS table, restricted to in-frame sequences. Some clones are absent from its copies; in checked studies, under half trace to an unresolved V gene, and the reason for the others is unknown. D and trimming were read from the DNA, whereas the V and J calls and clone size are those reported in that table. Recorded for this sample are 150,000 to 200,000 clones; just over 65% of them occurred a single time. The ten largest clonotypes hold 0.9% to 1% of the sample.

From V the trimming removes 5 bases and from J it removes 4 bases, while the gene matches leave 7 bases of the junction unaccounted for. The CDR3 covers 15 residues, taking in both the cysteine and the phenylalanine. Kept here is only the CDR3 DNA, which spans 45 bases and is read in frame from base 1. CDR1 is given as SGHAT and CDR2 as FQNNGV, both from the germline V gene. This TCR was sampled from a human donor with alopecia areata. Recombination connected TRBV11-2 to TRBJ1-2, with TRBD1 matching 10 junction bases. The sequences come from CD4+ T cells sorted from blood, collected at week 4, from a patient treated with tofacitinib. In nucleotide form, the sequence is TGTGCCAGCAGCCTATCTGGGGACAGGGGCTATGGCTACACCTTC. Translation gives CASSLSGDRGYGYTF.